The TCR beta chain described here comes from a study of T cells after somatic rescue of genetic block. Repertoires were generated with immunoSEQ multiplex PCR, while TCRdb's copy carries only in-frame clones and drops some. The table records more than 9,500 clones, 60% to 75% of them present only once. V lost 1 base and J lost 6, with 10 bases in between. From germline, CDR1 is MNHNS and CDR2 SASEGT. There are 14 residues in the CDR3. Sequencing was done on a sample of peripheral blood mononuclear cells (PBMCs). The clonotype was recovered from a boy aged 10-17 years. The chain recombines TRBV6-1 with TRBJ2-4; D perhaps matches TRBD2 (6 bases). The CDR3 loop reads CASSEVEGRNIQYF. CDR3 DNA: TGTGCCAGCAGTGAAGTGGAGGGAAGAAACATTCAGTACTTC.